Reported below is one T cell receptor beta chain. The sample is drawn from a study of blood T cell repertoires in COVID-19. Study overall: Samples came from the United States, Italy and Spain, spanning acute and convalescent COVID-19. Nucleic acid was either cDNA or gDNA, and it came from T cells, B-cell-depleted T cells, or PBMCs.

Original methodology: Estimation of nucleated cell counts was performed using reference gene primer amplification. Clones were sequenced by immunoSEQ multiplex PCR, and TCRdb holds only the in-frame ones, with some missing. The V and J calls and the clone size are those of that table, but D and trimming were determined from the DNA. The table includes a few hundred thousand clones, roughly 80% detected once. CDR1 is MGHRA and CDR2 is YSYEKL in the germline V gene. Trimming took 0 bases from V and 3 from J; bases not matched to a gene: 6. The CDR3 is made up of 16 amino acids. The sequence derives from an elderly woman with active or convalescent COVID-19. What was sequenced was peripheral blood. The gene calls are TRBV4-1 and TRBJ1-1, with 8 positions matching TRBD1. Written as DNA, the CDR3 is TGCGCCAGCAGCCAAGAAGCGCAGGGGGCGTACACTGAAGCTTTCTTT. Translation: CASSQEAQGAYTEAFF.